The rows below give T cell receptor beta chains drawn from one sample of a study of T cell responses to AZD1222 COVID-19 vaccine. Sequenced by immunoSEQ multiplex PCR; TCRdb stores in-frame clones only, minus some. The repertoire includes 35,000 to 50,000 clones, about four fifths of them detected once, and roughly 21% sits in the top ten. The specimen was peripheral blood, collected 28 days after the second dose of the MenACWY control vaccine. Receptors were obtained from an adult who received the MenACWY meningococcal vaccine as a control. CDR3s include the opening cysteine and the closing phenylalanine or tryptophan. The D gene is left open where the match is weak. A clone size is listed for some rows: how often the clone was seen (once, few, many), or a class if it is expanded.

CDR3nt: TGTGCCTGGAGTTCCGGGACAGGGGCTGGCTATGGCTACACCTTC
CDR3aa: CAWSSGTGAGYGYTF
v_gene: TRBV30
abundance: .
d_gene: TRBD1
j_gene: TRBJ1-2

CDR3nt: TGTGCCAGCAGCTACCAGGGTGAGGAGACCCAGTACTTC
CDR3aa: CASSYQGEETQYF
v_gene: TRBV5-5
abundance: .
d_gene: .
j_gene: TRBJ2-5

CDR3nt: TGTGCCAGCTCACCCTCAGGCTCCTACTATTACAATGAGCAGTTCTTC
CDR3aa: CASSPSGSYYYNEQFF
v_gene: TRBV18
abundance: .
d_gene: .
j_gene: TRBJ2-1

CDR3nt: TGTGCCAGCAGCCACCACACCCCGCCTGAGACCCAGTACTTC
CDR3aa: CASSHHTPPETQYF
v_gene: TRBV5-4
abundance: .
d_gene: .
j_gene: TRBJ2-5

CDR3nt: TGTGCCACCAAGACAGGGTTGTTTAATTCACCCCTCCACTTT
CDR3aa: CATKTGLFNSPLHF
v_gene: TRBV15
abundance: .
d_gene: TRBD1
j_gene: TRBJ1-6

CDR3nt: TGTGCCAGCAGCTTAGGGGCAAGCACTGAAGCTTTCTTT
CDR3aa: CASSLGASTEAFF
v_gene: TRBV7-9
abundance: .
d_gene: .
j_gene: TRBJ1-1

CDR3nt: TGTGCCAGCAGTTACTCTGGGCGGGGGGAGGCTCGGGAGCAGTTCTTC
CDR3aa: CASSYSGRGEAREQFF
v_gene: TRBV6-5
abundance: .
d_gene: TRBD2
j_gene: TRBJ2-1

CDR3nt: TGTGCCAGCAGCTTGGCCCTCGACGGAAATCCTGCTAATGAAAAACTGTTTTTT
CDR3aa: CASSLALDGNPANEKLFF
v_gene: TRBV5-5
abundance: .
d_gene: .
j_gene: TRBJ1-4

CDR3nt: TGCGCCAGCAGCTTCCAAGATCCAGGTTACAATCAGCCCCAGCATTTT
CDR3aa: CASSFQDPGYNQPQHF
v_gene: TRBV5-1
abundance: .
d_gene: .
j_gene: TRBJ1-5

CDR3nt: TGTGCCAGCAGCTTGGTGTGGGATCGAGATACGCAGTATTTT
CDR3aa: CASSLVWDRDTQYF
v_gene: TRBV5-6
abundance: .
d_gene: .
j_gene: TRBJ2-3

CDR3nt: TGTGCCAGCAGCCAATTCACTGGGTTCTCCTACAATGAGCAGTTCTTC
CDR3aa: CASSQFTGFSYNEQFF
v_gene: TRBV3-1/TRBV3-2
abundance: .
d_gene: .
j_gene: TRBJ2-1

CDR3nt: TGCGCCAGCAGCCCTAGCGGGGGCGCGGGGAATGGCTACACCTTC
CDR3aa: CASSPSGGAGNGYTF
v_gene: TRBV5-1
abundance: .
d_gene: .
j_gene: TRBJ1-2

CDR3nt: TGTGCCAGTACCAATGCTGCCTCCGATATCACCGGGGAGCTGTTTTTT
CDR3aa: CASTNAASDITGELFF
v_gene: TRBV19
abundance: .
d_gene: .
j_gene: TRBJ2-2

CDR3nt: TGTGCCAGCAGGCAGACCGGGACAGCTTATGGCTACACCTTC
CDR3aa: CASRQTGTAYGYTF
v_gene: TRBV6-5
abundance: .
d_gene: TRBD1
j_gene: TRBJ1-2

CDR3nt: TGTGCCAGTAGTATTAACAGGGAAGGCGAGCAGTACTTC
CDR3aa: CASSINREGEQYF
v_gene: TRBV19
abundance: few
d_gene: .
j_gene: TRBJ2-7

CDR3nt: TGTGCCAGCAGTTACAAACTCGGTCAGGCTATGAACACTGAAGCTTTCTTT
CDR3aa: CASSYKLGQAMNTEAFF
v_gene: TRBV6-2/TRBV6-3
abundance: .
d_gene: .
j_gene: TRBJ1-1

CDR3nt: TGTGCCAGCAGCTTACCTCCTTCGGGACAGGGCGGGGAGACCCAGTACTTC
CDR3aa: CASSLPPSGQGGETQYF
v_gene: TRBV7-6
abundance: .
d_gene: TRBD1
j_gene: TRBJ2-5

CDR3nt: TGTGCCATCAGTGAGGGTGGGTTCTTGGACACTGAAGCTTTCTTT
CDR3aa: CAISEGGFLDTEAFF
v_gene: TRBV10-3
abundance: .
d_gene: .
j_gene: TRBJ1-1

CDR3nt: TGTGCCAGCAGTGAAGCTGGCAGGCCTAATTCACCCCTCCACTTT
CDR3aa: CASSEAGRPNSPLHF
v_gene: TRBV2
abundance: .
d_gene: .
j_gene: TRBJ1-6

CDR3nt: TGTGCCAGCAGCTTAGGGGGCCTGGGCTCCTACAATGAGCAGTTCTTC
CDR3aa: CASSLGGLGSYNEQFF
v_gene: TRBV7-9
abundance: .
d_gene: .
j_gene: TRBJ2-1

CDR3nt: TGTGCCAGCAGCATAGGACAGGGGGCATACGAGCAGTACTTC
CDR3aa: CASSIGQGAYEQYF
v_gene: TRBV11-2
abundance: .
d_gene: TRBD1
j_gene: TRBJ2-7

CDR3nt: TGTGCCAGTAGTTTGACTGCGGCTACAGGGGAGCAGTTCTTC
CDR3aa: CASSLTAATGEQFF
v_gene: TRBV19
abundance: .
d_gene: .
j_gene: TRBJ2-1

CDR3nt: TGTGCCTGGAGTGTACAAGCGGGGCTTTCGCATGAGCAGTTCTTC
CDR3aa: CAWSVQAGLSHEQFF
v_gene: TRBV30
abundance: .
d_gene: TRBD2
j_gene: TRBJ2-1

CDR3nt: TGTGCCAGCAGCGTAGCTACAACTTTATTGGGCACTGAAGCTTTCTTT
CDR3aa: CASSVATTLLGTEAFF
v_gene: TRBV9
abundance: .
d_gene: .
j_gene: TRBJ1-1

CDR3nt: TGTGCCAGCAGCGTTGGACTGGCCGGGAATGAGCAGTTCTTC
CDR3aa: CASSVGLAGNEQFF
v_gene: TRBV11-3
abundance: once
d_gene: .
j_gene: TRBJ2-1

CDR3nt: TGTGCCAGCACCCCGGGGGAGACCCAGTACTTC
CDR3aa: CASTPGETQYF
v_gene: TRBV5-8
abundance: .
d_gene: .
j_gene: TRBJ2-5

CDR3nt: TGTGCCAGCAGTCCCTCGACAGGGTACAATTCACCCCTCCACTTT
CDR3aa: CASSPSTGYNSPLHF
v_gene: TRBV28
abundance: few
d_gene: TRBD1
j_gene: TRBJ1-6

CDR3nt: TGTGCCAGTAGAACAGGGTTGCTGCCCCAGCATTTT
CDR3aa: CASRTGLLPQHF
v_gene: TRBV19
abundance: .
d_gene: .
j_gene: TRBJ1-5

CDR3nt: TGTGCCAGCAGGTCCACTAGCAGGGCTGAGCAGTTCTTC
CDR3aa: CASRSTSRAEQFF
v_gene: TRBV28
abundance: .
d_gene: .
j_gene: TRBJ2-1

CDR3nt: TGTGCCAGCAGTTTCACCAGGGAAAGCTATGGCTACACCTTC
CDR3aa: CASSFTRESYGYTF
v_gene: TRBV6-5
abundance: .
d_gene: .
j_gene: TRBJ1-2

CDR3nt: TGCGCCAGCCGACTAGACAGGGCTGCCGTTGGCTACACCTTC
CDR3aa: CASRLDRAAVGYTF
v_gene: TRBV5-1
abundance: .
d_gene: TRBD1
j_gene: TRBJ1-2

CDR3nt: TGTGCCAGCACCCCGGGGACAGAACAAGAGACCCAGTACTTC
CDR3aa: CASTPGTEQETQYF
v_gene: TRBV9
abundance: .
d_gene: TRBD1
j_gene: TRBJ2-5

CDR3nt: TGTGCCAGCAGCGTCCCCTTAGACAGCGGGGAAATCACAGATACGCAGTATTTT
CDR3aa: CASSVPLDSGEITDTQYF
v_gene: TRBV9
abundance: .
d_gene: TRBD2
j_gene: TRBJ2-3

CDR3nt: TGCGCCAGCAGCCACGGGTCGGTGGGGGAAAAACTGTTTTTT
CDR3aa: CASSHGSVGEKLFF
v_gene: TRBV5-1
abundance: .
d_gene: .
j_gene: TRBJ1-4

CDR3nt: TGTGCCAGCAGCTTAGGGGCGCGCACCGGGGAGCTGTTTTTT
CDR3aa: CASSLGARTGELFF
v_gene: TRBV11-3
abundance: .
d_gene: .
j_gene: TRBJ2-2

CDR3nt: TGTGCCAGCAGTGGACAGGGGGCAGTTAAGGAAAACACCATATATTTT
CDR3aa: CASSGQGAVKENTIYF
v_gene: TRBV28
abundance: .
d_gene: TRBD1
j_gene: TRBJ1-3

CDR3nt: TGTGCCAGTAGTATAGGAAGCGAGCAGTACTTC
CDR3aa: CASSIGSEQYF
v_gene: TRBV19
abundance: .
d_gene: .
j_gene: TRBJ2-7

CDR3nt: TGTGCCAGCAGTTACTCAGGGGTAGCGGGCGGCTACACCTTC
CDR3aa: CASSYSGVAGGYTF
v_gene: TRBV6-5
abundance: .
d_gene: .
j_gene: TRBJ1-2

CDR3nt: TGTGCCAGCAGTTTGGCCTATGGCTACACCTTC
CDR3aa: CASSLAYGYTF
v_gene: TRBV28
abundance: .
d_gene: .
j_gene: TRBJ1-2

CDR3nt: TGTGCCTGGGGGGGGACTAACATGAACCAGCCCCAGCATTTT
CDR3aa: CAWGGTNMNQPQHF
v_gene: TRBV30
abundance: .
d_gene: .
j_gene: TRBJ1-5

CDR3nt: TGTGCCAGCAGGCCCCCGGGGAGGAACATAGGTAGTTCCTACAATGAGCAGTTCTTC
CDR3aa: CASRPPGRNIGSSYNEQFF
v_gene: TRBV7-8
abundance: .
d_gene: .
j_gene: TRBJ2-1

CDR3nt: TGTGCCAGCAGTCCCCAGGGTGACCCGAACACTGAAGCTTTCTTT
CDR3aa: CASSPQGDPNTEAFF
v_gene: TRBV2
abundance: once
d_gene: .
j_gene: TRBJ1-1

CDR3nt: TGTGCCATCAGTGAGAGGAACACTGAAGCTTTCTTT
CDR3aa: CAISERNTEAFF
v_gene: TRBV10-3
abundance: .
d_gene: .
j_gene: TRBJ1-1

CDR3nt: TGCGCCAGCAGCTTGGATGGTGCGGACACTTCCTACGAGCAGTACTTC
CDR3aa: CASSLDGADTSYEQYF
v_gene: TRBV5-1
abundance: .
d_gene: .
j_gene: TRBJ2-7

CDR3nt: TGTGCCAGCAGCCTCGTGGGAGGGGTTCGAACTGAAGCTTTCTTT
CDR3aa: CASSLVGGVRTEAFF
v_gene: TRBV27
abundance: .
d_gene: .
j_gene: TRBJ1-1

CDR3nt: TGTGCCAGCAGCCCGGGGGGGATGAACTATGGCTACACCTTC
CDR3aa: CASSPGGMNYGYTF
v_gene: TRBV3-1/TRBV3-2
abundance: .
d_gene: .
j_gene: TRBJ1-2

CDR3nt: TGTGCCAGCAGCGACCGGCCGGGAACTGAAGCTTTCTTT
CDR3aa: CASSDRPGTEAFF
v_gene: TRBV6-5
abundance: .
d_gene: .
j_gene: TRBJ1-1

CDR3nt: TGCGCCAGCAGTGTTGAGCCCCGAGGGAATGAGCAGTTCTTC
CDR3aa: CASSVEPRGNEQFF
v_gene: TRBV10-1
abundance: .
d_gene: .
j_gene: TRBJ2-1